Sequencing of this T cell receptor (beta chain) was carried out in a study of blood T cell repertoires in COVID-19. From germline, CDR1 is MNHEY and CDR2 SVGAGI. Trimming took 6 bases from V and 11 from J, leaving 19 bases between them. The length of the CDR3 is 13 residues. The assay was immunoSEQ multiplex PCR, and TCRdb's table has in-frame clones only and misses some. The sample shows approximately 200,000 clones, approximately 83% of them seen only once. Sequenced: peripheral blood. The chain links TRBV6-5 to TRBJ2-5, with D possibly being TRBD2 (6 bases). This receptor was identified in a human donor with active or convalescent COVID-19. The donor label of this sample is uncertain. The CDR3 loop is CASRGGPKLFQYF. The CDR3 DNA reads TGTGCCAGCAGAGGAGGGCCCAAACTTTTTCAGTACTTC.